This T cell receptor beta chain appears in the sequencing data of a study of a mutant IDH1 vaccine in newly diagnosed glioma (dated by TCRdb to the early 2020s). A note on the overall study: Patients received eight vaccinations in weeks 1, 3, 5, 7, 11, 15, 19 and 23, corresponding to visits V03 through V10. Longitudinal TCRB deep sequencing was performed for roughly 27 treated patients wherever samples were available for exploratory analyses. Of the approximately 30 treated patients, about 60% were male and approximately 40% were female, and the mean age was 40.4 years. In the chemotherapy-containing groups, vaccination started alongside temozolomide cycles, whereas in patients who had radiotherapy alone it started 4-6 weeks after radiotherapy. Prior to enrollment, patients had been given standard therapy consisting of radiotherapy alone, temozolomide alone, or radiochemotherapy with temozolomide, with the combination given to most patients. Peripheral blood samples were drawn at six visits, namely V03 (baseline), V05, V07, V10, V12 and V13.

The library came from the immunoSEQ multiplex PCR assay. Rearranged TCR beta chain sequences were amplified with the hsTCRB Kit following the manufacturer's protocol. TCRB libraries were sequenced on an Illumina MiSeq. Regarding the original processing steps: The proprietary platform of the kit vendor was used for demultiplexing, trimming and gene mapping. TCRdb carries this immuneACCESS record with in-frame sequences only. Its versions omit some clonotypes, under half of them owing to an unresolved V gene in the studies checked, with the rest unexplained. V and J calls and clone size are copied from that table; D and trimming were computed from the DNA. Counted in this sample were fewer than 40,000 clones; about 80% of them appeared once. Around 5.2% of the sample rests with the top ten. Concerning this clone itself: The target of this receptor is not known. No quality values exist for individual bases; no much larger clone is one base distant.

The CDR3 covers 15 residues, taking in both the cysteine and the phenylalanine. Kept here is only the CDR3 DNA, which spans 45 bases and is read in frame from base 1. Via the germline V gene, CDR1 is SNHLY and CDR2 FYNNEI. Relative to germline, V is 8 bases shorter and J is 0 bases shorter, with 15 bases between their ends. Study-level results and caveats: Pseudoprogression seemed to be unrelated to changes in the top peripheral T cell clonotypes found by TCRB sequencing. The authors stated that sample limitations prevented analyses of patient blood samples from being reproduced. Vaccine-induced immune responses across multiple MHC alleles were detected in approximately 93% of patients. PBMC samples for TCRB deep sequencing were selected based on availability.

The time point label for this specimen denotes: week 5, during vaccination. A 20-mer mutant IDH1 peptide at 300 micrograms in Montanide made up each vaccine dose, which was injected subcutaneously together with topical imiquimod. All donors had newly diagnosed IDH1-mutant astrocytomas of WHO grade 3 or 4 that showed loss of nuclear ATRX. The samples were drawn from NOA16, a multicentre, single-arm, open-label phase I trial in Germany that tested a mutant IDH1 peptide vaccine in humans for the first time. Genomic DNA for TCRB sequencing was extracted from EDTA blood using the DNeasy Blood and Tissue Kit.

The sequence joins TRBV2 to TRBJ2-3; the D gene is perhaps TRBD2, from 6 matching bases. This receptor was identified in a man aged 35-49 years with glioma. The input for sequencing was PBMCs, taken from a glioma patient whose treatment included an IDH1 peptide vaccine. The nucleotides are TGTGCCAGCTGGAGGGACCGGAGGAGCACAGATACGCAGTATTTT. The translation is CASWRDRRSTDTQYF.